This T cell receptor beta chain was retrieved from a study of cytomegalovirus exposure and HLA in healthy donors. Worth noting for this clone: The antigen remains unidentified.

PCR involved 60 Vbeta and 13 Jbeta primers. TCRdb's table, derived via immunoSEQ multiplex PCR, lists solely in-frame clones and lacks some. This table has 150,000 to 200,000 clones, around 75% appearing once. Whole-study results and caveats: Exclusion as indistinguishable affected some V segments, including TRBV6-2 and TRBV6-3. Trimming of TCR beta V- and J-genes showed a link, identified in a later analysis, to a missense DCLRE1C variant.

The ends lost 3 bases at V and 6 bases at J; junction bases unmatched: 9. CDR3 length equals 15 residues. In germline, CDR1 is MDHEN, CDR2 SYDVKM. The sample consisted of PBMCs. The receptor was isolated from a man between 35 and 55 years old in good health and CMV-seropositive. This rearrangement joins TRBV28 to TRBJ1-2; 8 bases match TRBD1. CDR3 in amino acids: CASSFRDRPYHGYTF. The CDR3 bases are TGTGCCAGCAGTTTCCGGGACAGGCCGTATCATGGCTACACCTTC.